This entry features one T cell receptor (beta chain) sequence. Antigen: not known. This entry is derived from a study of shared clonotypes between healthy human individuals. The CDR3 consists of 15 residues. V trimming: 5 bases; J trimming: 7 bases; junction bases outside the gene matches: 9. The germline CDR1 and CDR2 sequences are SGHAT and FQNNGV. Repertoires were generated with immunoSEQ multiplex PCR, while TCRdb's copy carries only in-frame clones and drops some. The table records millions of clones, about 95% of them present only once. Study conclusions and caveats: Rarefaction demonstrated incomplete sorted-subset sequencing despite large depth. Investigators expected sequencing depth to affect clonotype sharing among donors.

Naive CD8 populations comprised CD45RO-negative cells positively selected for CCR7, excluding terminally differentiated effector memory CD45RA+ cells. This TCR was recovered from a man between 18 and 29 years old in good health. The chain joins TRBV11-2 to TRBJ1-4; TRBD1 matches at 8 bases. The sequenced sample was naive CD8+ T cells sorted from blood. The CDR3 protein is CASSPYRGTAEKLFF. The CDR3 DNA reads TGTGCCAGCAGCCCGTACAGGGGGACGGCTGAAAAACTGTTTTTT.